The 29 T cell receptor beta chains below were found in one sample sequenced in a study of control samples from healthy donors and cancer patients. Measured with immunoSEQ multiplex PCR; TCRdb has only the in-frame clones, and not every one. In the table there are 80,000 to 100,000 clones, about 86% of which are singletons. The source material was blood. Receptor source: a man younger than 45 in good health.

This chain joins TRBV6-6 and TRBJ1-4, with no clear D. This CDR3 comprises 15 residues. Germline-derived CDR1 and CDR2 are MNHNY and SVGAGI (reference sequence). Deletions cut 0 bases from V and 0 bases from J, with 5 bases between. CDR3 amino acids: CASSYSDATNEKLFF. CDR3 DNA sequence: TGTGCCAGCAGTTACTCTGACGCAACTAATGAAAAACTGTTTTTT.

The rearrangement uses TRBV7-6 and TRBJ2-4, with 13 bases identical to TRBD2. Germline V gives CDR1 SGHVS, CDR2 FNYEAQ. CDR3 size: 15 residues. Trimming took 5 bases from V and 7 from J; bases not matched to a gene: 5. The CDR3 region is CASSHGLAGENIQYF. The CDR3 DNA reads as TGTGCCAGCAGCCATGGACTAGCGGGAGAGAACATTCAGTACTTC.

This clone was picked up one time. The CDR3 loop is CASWGQGSEKLFF. The CDR3 nucleotides are TGTGCCAGCTGGGGACAGGGGAGTGAAAAACTGTTTTTT. The chain combines TRBV12-3 or TRBV12-4 with TRBJ1-4; TRBD1 matches at 10 bases. V was pared by 8 bases and J by 7 bases, with 4 bases of the junction left unmatched. This CDR3 contains 13 residues.

V gene TRBV5-1 combines with J gene TRBJ1-3, with D perhaps TRBD1 (6 bases). The CDR3 loop spans 14 amino acids. Germline V gene sequence: CDR1 SGHRS, CDR2 YFSETQ. Trimming took off 9 bases at V and 4 bases at J, with 17 bases between the two ends. The CDR3 sequence is CATQKGGTGNTIYF. The CDR3 DNA reads TGCGCCACCCAGAAAGGGGGGACAGGAAACACCATATATTTT. The entire variable domain, with the rest obtained from reference TRBV5-1 and TRBJ1-3, is as follows: KAGVTQTPRYLIKTRGQQVTLSCSPISGHRSVSWYQQTPGQGLQFLFEYFSETQRNKGNFPGRFSGRQFSNSRSEMNVSTLELGDSALYLCATQKGGTGNTIYFGEGSWLTVV.

This clone showed up just once. The V call is TRBV5-1, the J call TRBJ1-3, with D hard to call. Germline V gives CDR1 SGHRS, CDR2 YFSETQ. There are 14 residues in the CDR3. Trimming took 5 bases from V and 0 from J, leaving 9 bases between them. The CDR3 region has the DNA TGCGCCAGCAGTTTTGCCGGCTCTGGAAACACCATATATTTT. Protein product: CASSFAGSGNTIYF.

The V and J genes are TRBV28 and TRBJ1-5; 12 bases are shared with TRBD1. CDR3 length: 16 residues. Germline loops: CDR1 MDHEN, CDR2 SYDVKM. The J segment lost 7 bases and the V segment lost 0 bases, leaving 4 bases of the junction unmatched. The CDR3 region has the DNA TGTGCCAGCAGTTTATGGGGACAGGGGGCTTTACAGCCCCAGCATTTT. Protein product: CASSLWGQGALQPQHF. Drawing the rest from reference TRBV28 and TRBJ1-5, the complete variable domain is DVKVTQSSRYLVKRTGEKVFLECVQDMDHENMFWYRQDPGLGLRLIYFSYDVKMKEKGDIPEGYSVSREKKERFSLILESASTNQTSMYLCASSLWGQGALQPQHFGDGTRLSIL.

The V gene is TRBV20-1, the J gene TRBJ2-5, with 8 nucleotides matching TRBD1. J lost 5 bases, V lost 3 bases, and 5 bases had no gene match. The CDR3 extends over 13 amino acids. The germline V gene has CDR1 DFQATT and CDR2 SNEGSKA (reference sequence). The CDR3 here is CSASQGAGETQYF. In DNA form, the CDR3 reads TGCAGTGCTAGTCAGGGGGCTGGGGAGACCCAGTACTTC.

This clone was picked up a small number of times. The V gene is TRBV7-3, the J gene TRBJ2-5; D unresolved. Trimming pared 5 bases from V and 5 bases from J, leaving 12 bases between. The CDR3 has 13 amino acids. Germline loops: CDR1 SGHTA, CDR2 FQGTGA. The CDR3 nucleotides are TGTGCCAGCAGCCCTAGACCCGGGGAGACCCAGTACTTC. This codes for CASSPRPGETQYF.

The chain is built from TRBV5-5 and TRBJ2-7, with 7 bases that match TRBD1. Germline V gene lookup returns CDR1 SGHKS and CDR2 YYEKEE (reference sequence). The CDR3 is 15 amino acids. V gave up 0 bases and J gave up 3 bases; unmatched junction bases: 6. Written as DNA, the CDR3 is TGTGCCAGCAGCTTGGCTACCGGGACAGTCTACGAGCAGTACTTC. This translates into CASSLATGTVYEQYF. The whole variable domain, filled in from reference TRBV5-5 and TRBJ2-7, reads DAGVTQSPTHLIKTRGQQVTLRCSPISGHKSVSWYQQVLGQGPQFIFQYYEKEERGRGNFPDRFSARQFPNYSSELNVNALLLGDSALYLCASSLATGTVYEQYFGPGTRLTVT.

The V gene is TRBV30, the J gene TRBJ1-1; D not resolved. Germline V CDR1 and CDR2: GTSNPN, SVGIG (reference sequence). Trimming pared 2 bases from V and 2 bases from J, leaving 6 bases between. The CDR3 length is 12 residues. The CDR3 bases are TGTGCCTGGAGTCCCAGCAACACTGAAGCTTTCTTT. This sequence encodes CAWSPSNTEAFF.

The chain has TRBV29-1 and TRBJ1-1, with D unresolved. CDR1 and CDR2 from the germline V gene are SQVTM and ANQGSEA. This CDR3 comprises 13 residues. Trimming took off 6 bases at V and 0 bases at J, with 11 bases between the two ends. CDR3 DNA: TGCAGCGTCCTACAGAGGATGAACACTGAAGCTTTCTTT. Its translation is CSVLQRMNTEAFF.

The V gene is TRBV18, the J gene TRBJ2-2; D is perhaps TRBD1 (6 bases). The CDR3 spans 14 residues. The germline V and J ends were trimmed by 2 bases and 6 bases, with 10 bases remaining between them. CDR1 is KGHSH, CDR2 LQKENI, per germline. The chain's CDR3 is CASSPSQGSGELFF. DNA of the CDR3: TGTGCCAGCTCACCAAGTCAGGGGTCCGGGGAGCTGTTTTTT.

This clone was counted once. This chain joins TRBV21-1 and TRBJ2-3; TRBD1 is taken as the D call from the table, unchecked against the DNA. TRBV21-1 corresponds to a pseudogene. This CDR3 region has 14 residues. The CDR3, as DNA: TGTGCCAGCATCAGACAGGGGGGCACAGATACGCAGTATTTT. It translates to CASIRQGGTDTQYF.

V gene TRBV11-2 combines with J gene TRBJ2-7; D possibly uses TRBD1 or TRBD2 (6 bases each). There are 14 residues in the CDR3. Per the germline V gene, CDR1 is SGHAT and CDR2 is FQNNGV. V was trimmed by 1 base and J by 4 bases, leaving 11 bases between them. CDR3 in amino acids: CASSLGGGIYEQYF. The CDR3 region has the DNA TGTGCCAGCAGCTTAGGAGGGGGGATTTACGAGCAGTACTTC.

V usage is TRBV28 and J usage is TRBJ1-1; possibly TRBD1 for D (5 bases). The germline CDR1 and CDR2 sequences are MDHEN and SYDVKM. This CDR3 is 14 amino acids long. V was trimmed by 2 bases and J by 8 bases, leaving 15 bases between them. This CDR3 is CASSLVGVGTEAFF. As DNA, the CDR3 is TGTGCCAGCAGTTTAGTCGGTGTAGGGACGGAAGCTTTCTTT. Supplemented by reference TRBV28 and TRBJ1-1, the full variable domain reads DVKVTQSSRYLVKRTGEKVFLECVQDMDHENMFWYRQDPGLGLRLIYFSYDVKMKEKGDIPEGYSVSREKKERFSLILESASTNQTSMYLCASSLVGVGTEAFFGQGTRLTVV.

This chain connects TRBV7-2 to TRBJ2-5; TRBD2 aligns across 9 bases. This CDR3 contains 17 residues. Trimming took 6 bases from V and 5 from J; bases not matched to a gene: 16. CDR1 and CDR2 from the germline V gene are SGHTA and FQGNSA. The CDR3 reads CASSFAPGLATRETQYF. DNA of the CDR3: TGTGCCAGCAGTTTTGCACCGGGACTAGCTACGAGGGAGACCCAGTACTTC.

The chain is built from TRBV6-1 and TRBJ2-1; 11 positions match TRBD2. The germline V gene encodes CDR1 MNHNS and CDR2 SASEGT. There are 17 residues in the CDR3. V dropped 4 bases and J dropped 5; count of bases not matched to a gene: 10. The CDR3 reads CASSGGVAGGPDNEQFF. Here the CDR3 DNA reads TGTGCCAGCAGTGGGGGGGTAGCGGGAGGGCCAGACAATGAGCAGTTCTTC.

The chain links TRBV5-4 to TRBJ1-1; no firm D call. Trimming removed 3 bases at V and 2 bases at J, with 11 bases between. The CDR3 is 14 residues long. Germline CDR1 and CDR2: SGHNT and YYREEE (reference sequence). As DNA, the CDR3 is TGTGCCAGCAGCTCGACGGGTCATAACACTGAAGCTTTCTTT. The encoded protein is CASSSTGHNTEAFF.

The rearrangement uses TRBV29-1 and TRBJ2-7, with 9 bases that match TRBD1. Germline V gives CDR1 SQVTM, CDR2 ANQGSEA. This CDR3 contains 12 residues. Unmatched junction bases numbered 6, after V lost 8 bases and J lost 4 bases. CDR3 region: CSFRDRVYEQYF. Written as DNA, the CDR3 is TGCAGCTTCCGGGACAGGGTGTACGAGCAGTACTTC.

The J gene is TRBJ2-5, the V gene TRBV5-1, with D possibly called TRBD1 or TRBD2 (5 bases each). Germline-derived CDR1 and CDR2 are SGHRS and YFSETQ. V gave up 4 bases and J gave up 1 base, with 8 bases separating them. The CDR3 extends over 13 amino acids. DNA for the CDR3: TGCGCCAGCAGCGCCGGGGCCCAAGAGACCCAGTACTTC. It is translated as CASSAGAQETQYF.

The rearrangement joins TRBV5-1 to TRBJ1-3; weak D call: TRBD1 (5 bases). CDR1 is SGHRS and CDR2 is YFSETQ in the germline V gene. V was cut by 0 bases and J by 0 bases, with 10 bases left in between. This CDR3 region has 16 residues. CDR3 residues: CASSLAGPSSGNTIYF. The CDR3 coding sequence is TGCGCCAGCAGCTTGGCAGGGCCGAGCTCTGGAAACACCATATATTTT.

A single count supports this clone. The J gene is TRBJ1-1, the V gene TRBV27; TRBD1 matches 10 bases. Germline V gene data show CDR1 as MNHEY and CDR2 as SMNVEV (reference sequence). The CDR3 spans 14 residues. V shed 4 bases and J 5 bases; nucleotides not matched to a gene: 4. The CDR3 sequence is CASSWGQGSTEAFF. CDR3 coding DNA: TGTGCCAGCAGTTGGGGACAGGGGAGTACTGAAGCTTTCTTT.

The V gene is TRBV2, the J gene TRBJ2-7, with D uncertain. The germline gives CDR1 SNHLY, CDR2 FYNNEI. The V gene lost 5 bases and the J gene lost 3 bases, with 8 bases spanning the gap. This CDR3 region has 12 residues. The CDR3 sequence: CASSLQDYEQYF. CDR3 in DNA: TGTGCCAGCAGTCTTCAGGACTACGAGCAGTACTTC. The full variable domain, with the rest looked up from reference TRBV2 and TRBJ2-7, is EPEVTQTPSHQVTQMGQEVILRCVPISNHLYFYWYRQILGQKVEFLVSFYNNEISEKSEIFDDQFSVERPDGSNFTLKIRSTKLEDSAMYFCASSLQDYEQYFGPGTRLTVT.

The chain recombines TRBV7-2 with TRBJ1-2; TRBD1 matches 9 bases. Trimming took 5 bases from V and 2 from J; bases not matched to a gene: 6. CDR1 and CDR2 from the germline V gene are SGHTA and FQGNSA. CDR3 length: 15 amino acids. The CDR3 DNA sequence: TGTGCCAGCAGCCTACAGGGGGCGCCGAACTATGGCTACACCTTC. Protein product: CASSLQGAPNYGYTF. Filled out from reference TRBV7-2 and TRBJ1-2, the complete variable domain reads GAGVSQSPSNKVTEKGKDVELRCDPISGHTALYWYRQSLGQGLEFLIYFQGNSAPDKSGLPSDRFSAERTGGSVSTLTIQRTQQEDSAVYLCASSLQGAPNYGYTFGSGTRLTVV.

The chain has TRBV7-3 and TRBJ2-3; D possibly uses TRBD1 or TRBD2 (6 bases each). V was clipped by 1 base and J by 6 bases, with 20 bases between them. The CDR3 covers 17 residues. CDR1 is SGHTA and CDR2 is FQGTGA in the germline V gene. The CDR3 DNA reads as TGTGCCAGCAGCTTAATGCCGGGGGCAATCGGAGTGGATACGCAGTATTTT. Translation: CASSLMPGAIGVDTQYF.

The chain joins TRBV5-1 to TRBJ2-7, with unresolved D. Trimming left V 0 bases short and J 1 base short, with 8 bases between. This CDR3 spans 14 amino acids. The V gene's germline CDR1 is SGHRS and CDR2 YFSETQ. This CDR3 reads CASSLASRSYEQYF. The CDR3 DNA reads TGCGCCAGCAGCTTGGCCTCCCGATCCTACGAGCAGTACTTC. Complete variable domain (other parts from reference TRBV5-1 and TRBJ2-7): KAGVTQTPRYLIKTRGQQVTLSCSPISGHRSVSWYQQTPGQGLQFLFEYFSETQRNKGNFPGRFSGRQFSNSRSEMNVSTLELGDSALYLCASSLASRSYEQYFGPGTRLTVT.

This clone appeared a single time. A junction end diverges from the germline sequence, so it may reflect a read error. V and J are TRBV28 and TRBJ2-2; TRBD2 aligns across 13 bases. The CDR3 extends over 19 amino acids. Germline lookup yields CDR1 MDHEN and CDR2 SYDVKM. CDR3 nucleotides: TGTGCCAGCAGTGTATGGACTAGCGGGGGCACACCGAACACCGGGGAGCTGTTTTTT. It translates to CASSVWTSGGTPNTGELFF. Variable domain in full (rest from reference TRBV28 and TRBJ2-2): DVKVTQSSRYLVKRTGEKVFLECVQDMDHENMFWYRQDPGLGLRLIYFSYDVKMKEKGDIPEGYSVSREKKERFSLILESASTNQTSMYLCASSVWTSGGTPNTGELFFGEGSRLTVL.

The gene calls are TRBV28 and TRBJ2-7, with a possible D match to TRBD2 (6 bases). Germline CDR1 and CDR2: MDHEN and SYDVKM. The CDR3 has 13 residues. Trimming took off 3 bases at V and 3 bases at J, with 9 bases between the two ends. The CDR3 region is CASSFRGVYEQYF. In DNA form, the CDR3 reads TGTGCCAGCAGTTTTCGCGGGGTCTACGAGCAGTACTTC.

This rearrangement joins TRBV7-2 to TRBJ2-5, with 11 bases matching TRBD1. From germline, CDR1 is SGHTA and CDR2 FQGNSA. The CDR3 contains 15 residues. Trimming removed 2 bases from V and 6 bases from J; junction bases left unmatched: 5. CDR3 amino acids: CASSLTGQGAQTQYF. Written as DNA, the CDR3 is TGTGCCAGCAGCTTAACCGGACAGGGGGCCCAGACCCAGTACTTC.